This is a list of T cell receptor beta chains from one sample in a study of identical twins. TCRdb ran MiXCR on the 5' RACE reads and lists one entry per CDR3 protein. The sample holds fewer than 550,000 distinct CDR3 sequences, nearly 15% seen once. This sample was also put to use in a study of yellow fever vaccine responses in identical twins.

Sequences were obtained from CD4+ T cells sorted from blood. These receptors were taken from a woman younger than 30 in good health. Each CDR3 is given with its conserved first and last residue. The order of the fields is V gene, J gene, D gene, clone size, CDR3 protein, CDR3 DNA. D genes are given only for firm matches. Rows give clone size only sometimes, using once, few, many, or a class for an expanded clone.

TRBV5-1,TRBJ1-6,.,few,CASSKGHLMSDSPLHF,TGCGCCAGCAGCAAGGGACACCTGATGTCGGATTCACCCCTCCACTTT
TRBV27,TRBJ2-5,TRBD2,few,CASRQTAGGVETQYF,TGTGCCAGCAGACAGACAGCGGGGGGAGTAGAGACCCAGTACTTC
TRBV20-1,TRBJ2-1,TRBD2,few,CSARNPGTSGGLDGQFF,TGCAGTGCTAGGAATCCCGGGACTAGCGGGGGCCTTGACGGGCAGTTCTTC
TRBV12-3/TRBV12-4,TRBJ1-1,.,few,CASSLGQNTGEAFF,TGTGCCAGCAGTTTGGGTCAGAACACGGGGGAAGCTTTCTTT
TRBV12-3/TRBV12-4,TRBJ2-3,.,.,CASSSPLGLSDTQYF,TGTGCCAGCAGTTCACCTCTAGGCCTCTCAGATACGCAGTATTTT
TRBV10-3,TRBJ2-3,.,.,CAISPMEGGTDTQYF,TGTGCCATCAGCCCGATGGAGGGGGGCACAGATACGCAGTATTTT
TRBV28,TRBJ2-3,.,few,CASSSMTRESDTQYF,TGTGCCAGCAGTTCGATGACTAGAGAAAGCGATACGCAGTATTTT
TRBV6-1,TRBJ1-5,.,few,CASSPRLGNQPQHF,TGTGCCAGCAGTCCCCGGTTGGGCAATCAGCCCCAGCATTTT
TRBV3-1,TRBJ2-2,.,.,CASSQAGLGELFF,TGTGCCAGCAGCCAAGCCGGACTCGGGGAGCTGTTTTTT
TRBV29-1,TRBJ2-1,.,few,CSVDLTRDFGYNEQFF,TGCAGCGTAGACTTAACCCGGGACTTCGGATACAATGAGCAGTTCTTC
TRBV11-2,TRBJ2-5,.,few,CASSDHRKSQETQYF,TGTGCCAGCAGCGATCATAGAAAATCACAAGAGACCCAGTACTTC
TRBV20-1,TRBJ2-3,TRBD1,few,CSARAPTGTGGTDTQYF,TGCAGTGCTAGGGCTCCGACCGGGACAGGGGGCACAGATACGCAGTATTTT
TRBV12-3/TRBV12-4,TRBJ1-5,TRBD1,.,CASSWTGFNQPQHF,TGTGCCAGCAGTTGGACAGGTTTCAATCAGCCCCAGCATTTT
TRBV5-1,TRBJ2-7,.,many,CASSVQPESYEQYF,TGCGCCAGCAGTGTCCAGCCAGAATCCTACGAGCAGTACTTC
TRBV12-3/TRBV12-4,TRBJ1-5,TRBD1,.,CASSRTGSGHQPQHF,TGTGCCAGCAGCCGGACAGGGAGTGGTCATCAGCCCCAGCATTTT
TRBV7-9,TRBJ2-7,TRBD1,few,CASSYGQGADEQYF,TGTGCCAGCAGTTACGGACAGGGGGCAGACGAGCAGTACTTC
TRBV7-9,TRBJ1-4,.,few,CASSLLAGDEKLFF,TGTGCCAGCAGCTTATTGGCGGGAGATGAAAAACTGTTTTTT
TRBV20-1,TRBJ2-5,.,.,CSGASRQETQYF,TGCAGTGGGGCTAGCCGGCAAGAGACCCAGTACTTC
TRBV12-3/TRBV12-4,TRBJ2-3,TRBD2,.,CASILTSGRTDTQYF,TGTGCCAGCATCCTCACTAGCGGTCGCACAGATACGCAGTATTTT
TRBV7-9,TRBJ2-7,TRBD2,.,CASSPMGSGRSYEQYF,TGTGCCAGCAGCCCCATGGGCAGCGGGAGATCCTACGAGCAGTACTTC
TRBV20-1,TRBJ2-2,.,.,CSARAGVFTGELFF,TGCAGTGCCCGCGCTGGGGTGTTCACCGGGGAGCTGTTTTTT
TRBV11-1,TRBJ2-3,.,few,CASSLQLLSVPRTDTQYF,TGTGCCAGCAGCTTGCAGCTACTATCGGTCCCTCGCACAGATACGCAGTATTTT
TRBV29-1,TRBJ2-2,.,.,CSASLPMNTGRELFF,TGCAGCGCCTCCCTGCCAATGAACACCGGCAGGGAGCTGTTTTTT
TRBV7-9,TRBJ1-1,.,.,CASSLTGARMNTEAFF,TGTGCCAGCAGCTTAACGGGGGCACGTATGAACACTGAAGCTTTCTTT
TRBV12-3/TRBV12-4,TRBJ2-3,TRBD2,.,CASRPKLASLPDTQYF,TGTGCCAGCAGACCCAAACTAGCGAGTCTGCCAGATACGCAGTATTTT
TRBV29-1,TRBJ2-1,TRBD2,.,CSVAGRLNNEQFF,TGCAGCGTCGCCGGGAGGCTCAACAATGAGCAGTTCTTC
TRBV14,TRBJ1-2,.,.,CASSHSTGLGGYTF,TGTGCCAGCAGCCACTCGACAGGACTGGGAGGCTACACCTTC
TRBV5-1,TRBJ2-5,.,few,CASSLVGQGHNQETQYF,TGCGCCAGCAGCTTGGTGGGGCAAGGGCATAACCAAGAGACCCAGTACTTC
TRBV28,TRBJ2-3,TRBD2,.,CASSFRGGGDTQYF,TGTGCCAGCAGTTTCCGCGGGGGGGGAGATACGCAGTATTTT
TRBV6-5,TRBJ1-1,.,many,CASSRVNTEAFF,TGTGCCAGCAGCCGCGTTAACACTGAAGCTTTCTTT
TRBV9,TRBJ1-1,.,.,CASSPRLATEAFF,TGTGCCAGCAGCCCGCGTCTGGCCACTGAAGCTTTCTTT
TRBV20-1,TRBJ1-5,.,.,CSAIDSNQPQHF,TGCAGTGCCATTGACAGCAATCAGCCCCAGCATTTT
TRBV24-1,TRBJ2-2,.,.,CATSPPHGLTGELFF,TGTGCCACCTCGCCACCCCATGGGCTCACCGGGGAGCTGTTTTTT
TRBV20-1,TRBJ1-5,.,many,CSARSGDNQPQHF,TGCAGTGCTAGATCGGGAGACAATCAGCCCCAGCATTTT
TRBV12-3/TRBV12-4,TRBJ1-3,.,few,CASNPTARSGNTIYF,TGTGCCAGCAATCCGACAGCTCGCTCTGGAAACACCATATATTTT